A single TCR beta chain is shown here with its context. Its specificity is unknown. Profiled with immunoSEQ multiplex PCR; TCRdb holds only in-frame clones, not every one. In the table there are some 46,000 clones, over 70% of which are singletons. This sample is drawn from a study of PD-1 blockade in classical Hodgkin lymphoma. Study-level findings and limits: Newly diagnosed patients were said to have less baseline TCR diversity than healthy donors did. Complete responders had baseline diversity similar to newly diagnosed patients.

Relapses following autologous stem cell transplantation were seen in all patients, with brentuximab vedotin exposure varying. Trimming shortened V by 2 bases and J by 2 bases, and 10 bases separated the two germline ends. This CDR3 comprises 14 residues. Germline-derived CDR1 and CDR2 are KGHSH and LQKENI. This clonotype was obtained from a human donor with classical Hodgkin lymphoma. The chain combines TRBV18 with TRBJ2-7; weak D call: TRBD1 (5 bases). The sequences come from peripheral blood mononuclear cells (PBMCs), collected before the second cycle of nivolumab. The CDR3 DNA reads TGTGCCAGCTCACCAAGGGGCACAGCCTACGAGCAGTACTTC. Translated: CASSPRGTAYEQYF. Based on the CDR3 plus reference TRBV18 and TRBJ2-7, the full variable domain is NAGVMQNPRHLVRRRGQEARLRCSPMKGHSHVYWYRQLPEEGLKFMVYLQKENIIDESGMPKERFSAEFPKEGPSILRIQQVVRGDSAAYFCASSPRGTAYEQYFGPGTRLTVT.